Shown below are 9 T cell receptor beta chains from a single sample sequenced in a study of T cell responses to AZD1222 COVID-19 vaccine. Sequencing used immunoSEQ multiplex PCR; TCRdb keeps in-frame clones, though not all of them. The table shows fewer than 200,000 clones, with around 90% occurring only once. The material was peripheral blood, obtained 28 days after the second AZD1222 dose. The origin of the receptors is an adult who received the AZD1222 COVID-19 vaccine.

The chain joins TRBV15 to TRBJ1-5, with TRBD1 matching over 10 bases. Germline loops: CDR1 LNHNV, CDR2 YYDKDF (reference sequence). There are 12 residues in the CDR3. J lost 9 bases, V lost 5 bases, and 1 base had no gene match. The CDR3 region is CATSGQGGPQHF. In DNA form, the CDR3 reads TGTGCCACCAGCGGACAGGGGGGGCCCCAGCATTTT.

This clone came up once. The chain uses TRBV7-9 and TRBJ1-1; D gene ambiguous. Trimming shortened V by 3 bases and J by 4 bases, and 12 bases separated the two germline ends. The CDR3 totals 14 residues. Germline V gene sequence: CDR1 SEHNR, CDR2 FQNEAQ (reference sequence). CDR3 sequence: CASSFSSTVTEAFF. For the CDR3, the DNA is TGTGCCAGCAGCTTCTCTAGCACGGTCACTGAAGCTTTCTTT.

The J gene is TRBJ1-4, the V gene TRBV19; D possibly corresponds to TRBD1 (5 bases). Germline CDR1 reads LNHDA; CDR2 reads SQIVND (reference sequence). This CDR3 comprises 15 residues. Trimming took off 9 bases at V and 4 bases at J, with 18 bases between the two ends. The CDR3 nucleotides are TGTGCCAGCCTAAGCAACGGGGCTTATAATGAAAAACTGTTTTTT. Its protein is CASLSNGAYNEKLFF.

V is TRBV7-8 and J is TRBJ1-1; possible D gene TRBD1, 6 bases. This CDR3 region has 13 residues. Germline V CDR1 and CDR2: SGHVS, FQNEAQ. The germline V and J ends were trimmed by 5 bases and 2 bases, with 9 bases remaining between them. CDR3 DNA: TGTGCCAGCAGCCCACAGGGAAACACTGAAGCTTTCTTT. Translation gives CASSPQGNTEAFF.

Details on this clone: Other DNA sequences in the same sample also yield this CDR3. The CDR3 nucleotides are TGTGCCAGTAGTCCGCAGGGGGACTATGGCTACACCTTC. Residues: CASSPQGDYGYTF. This chain joins TRBV19 and TRBJ1-2, with 7 bases matching TRBD1. V was clipped by 5 bases and J by 3 bases; unmatched bases: 3. CDR3 size: 13 residues. Germline-derived CDR1 and CDR2 are LNHDA and SQIVND (reference sequence). The whole variable domain, remainder taken from reference TRBV19 and TRBJ1-2, is DGGITQSPKYLFRKEGQNVTLSCEQNLNHDAMYWYRQDPGQGLRLIYYSQIVNDFQKGDIAEGYSVSREKKESFPLTVTSAQKNPTAFYLCASSPQGDYGYTFGSGTRLTVV.

In regard to this clone: Other DNA variants within this sample encode the same CDR3. The CDR3: CAWSVTGGSGNTIYF. In nucleotides, the CDR3 is TGTGCCTGGAGTGTAACAGGGGGGTCTGGAAACACCATATATTTT. The J gene is TRBJ1-3, the V gene TRBV30; 8 positions agree with TRBD1. V shed 0 bases and J 1 base; nucleotides not matched to a gene: 2. CDR1 GTSNPN and CDR2 SVGIG come from the germline V gene (reference sequence). The CDR3 is 15 residues long.

The chain links TRBV2 to TRBJ2-3; perhaps TRBD2 as D (6 bases). Germline V gene lookup returns CDR1 SNHLY and CDR2 FYNNEI. CDR3 length: 16 residues. Trimming left V 6 bases short and J 2 bases short, with 18 bases between. CDR3 loop: CASRPPRGENTDTQYF. Here the CDR3 DNA reads TGTGCCAGCAGGCCCCCCCGCGGGGAGAACACAGATACGCAGTATTTT. The full variable domain, completed using reference TRBV2 and TRBJ2-3, is EPEVTQTPSHQVTQMGQEVILRCVPISNHLYFYWYRQILGQKVEFLVSFYNNEISEKSEIFDDQFSVERPDGSNFTLKIRSTKLEDSAMYFCASRPPRGENTDTQYFGPGTRLTVL.

The chain joins TRBV3-1 (or the pseudogene TRBV3-2) to TRBJ2-5; possibly TRBD1 or TRBD2 for D (5 bases each). Germline V gene lookup returns CDR1 LGHDT and CDR2 YNNKEL (reference sequence). V shed 4 bases and J shed 1 base, with 19 bases lying between them. This CDR3 spans 17 amino acids. The CDR3: CASSPERGSVGQETQYF. As DNA, the CDR3 is TGTGCCAGCAGCCCGGAGAGGGGCTCTGTGGGCCAAGAGACCCAGTACTTC.

The J gene is TRBJ1-1, the V gene TRBV5-4, with D unresolved. Germline V lookup: CDR1 SGHNT, CDR2 YYREEE (reference sequence). V was pared by 2 bases and J by 3 bases, with 11 bases between. The CDR3 contains 14 residues. The CDR3 loop reads CASSLIGRDTEAFF. The CDR3 DNA reads as TGTGCCAGCAGCTTAATTGGAAGGGACACTGAAGCTTTCTTT.